The next 22 T cell receptor beta chains were all read from a single sample in a study of spatial heterogeneity in lung cancer. Each CDR3 protein is one row after TCRdb ran MiXCR on the 5' RACE reads. In the table there are more than 8,000 distinct CDR3 sequences, about 5% of which are singletons. Time point meaning: sample taken at primary tumor resection. Unsorted tumor, nontumor lung tissue or cryopreserved PBMC supplied the whole RNA. Sequenced material: PBMCs, taken at surgery. All receptors derive from a male donor with early-stage non-small cell lung cancer.

This clonotype was observed many times. This rearrangement joins TRBV20-1 to TRBJ1-1, with a possible D match to TRBD1 (5 bases). Trimming cost V 3 bases and J 5 bases, with 10 bases left between them. The length of the CDR3 is 12 residues. Germline CDR1 is DFQATT and CDR2 is SNEGSKA (reference sequence). This CDR3 is CSASRQGTEAFF. The CDR3 bases are TGCAGTGCTAGTCGGCAGGGTACTGAAGCTTTCTTT.

This clonotype was detected many times. The chain combines TRBV14 with TRBJ2-7, with D perhaps matching TRBD2 (6 bases). This CDR3 comprises 17 residues. CDR1 SGHDN and CDR2 FVKESK come from the germline V gene. The ends were cut back, 4 bases at V and 0 bases at J, with 19 bases in the middle. The CDR3 is CASSPRLGGQISYEQYF. CDR3 nucleotides: TGTGCCAGCAGCCCACGCTTGGGAGGCCAGATCTCCTACGAGCAGTACTTC.

This clonotype was recorded many times. The chain has TRBV29-1 and TRBJ1-2; D is unresolved. There are 14 residues in the CDR3. From germline, CDR1 is SQVTM and CDR2 ANQGSEA. The V end was cut by 4 bases, the J end by 2 bases, with 14 bases between. CDR3: CSVAPETVNYGYTF. CDR3 nucleotide sequence: TGCAGCGTTGCCCCCGAGACGGTCAACTATGGCTACACCTTC. Full variable domain (remainder filled in from reference TRBV29-1 and TRBJ1-2): SAVISQKPSRDICQRGTSLTIQCQVDSQVTMMFWYRQQPGQSLTLIATANQGSEATYESGFVIDKFPISRPNLTFSTLTVSNMSPEDSSIYLCSVAPETVNYGYTFGSGTRLTVV.

This clonotype has ten or more counts. The gene calls are TRBV2 and TRBJ2-7, with TRBD2 as a possible D gene (6 bases). The CDR3 is made up of 13 amino acids. The V end lost 4 bases, the J end lost 6 bases, and 13 bases lay between the germline ends. CDR1 is SNHLY and CDR2 is FYNNEI in the germline V gene. CDR3 nucleotides: TGTGCCAGCAGTGTTCGCGTGGGGGGCGAGCAGTACTTC. Residues: CASSVRVGGEQYF.

As for this clonotype: Just one base apart from a much larger clone, this may be a read error. CDR3 sequence (DNA): TGTGCCTGGAGTATACTGGGACAGGCCGACGAGCAGTACTTC. It is translated as CAWSILGQADEQYF. The chain combines TRBV30 with TRBJ2-7; 8 bases match TRBD1. V lost 2 bases to trimming and J lost 5 bases; unmatched junction nucleotides: 8. CDR1 GTSNPN and CDR2 SVGIG come from the germline V gene (reference sequence). The CDR3 extends over 14 amino acids.

The J gene is TRBJ1-2, the V gene TRBV28; unclear D gene. This CDR3 has 14 amino acids. The germline V gene encodes CDR1 MDHEN and CDR2 SYDVKM. Trimming stripped 5 bases from V and 0 bases from J, with 10 bases between. This chain's CDR3 is CASSPLASNYGYTF. The CDR3 coding sequence is TGTGCCAGCAGTCCCTTGGCTTCTAACTATGGCTACACCTTC.

This clonotype was seen at least ten times. The rearrangement links TRBV7-3 to TRBJ2-1, with 10 bases aligning to TRBD2. There are 17 residues in the CDR3. Unmatched junction bases numbered 13, after V lost 5 bases and J lost 6 bases. CDR1 and CDR2 from the germline V gene are SGHTA and FQGTGA. As DNA, the CDR3 is TGTGCCAGCAGCCTCGCCGCTAGCGGGAGTGGATCCAATGAGCAGTTCTTC. It specifies CASSLAASGSGSNEQFF.

This clonotype was counted at least ten times. V is TRBV20-1 and J is TRBJ1-2; TRBD1 is a possible D gene (6 bases). The germline CDR1 and CDR2 sequences are DFQATT and SNEGSKA (reference sequence). The V and J ends lost 2 bases and 8 bases respectively, with 9 bases between them. This CDR3 has 11 amino acids. The chain's CDR3 is CSARTGSGYTF. The CDR3 DNA sequence: TGCAGTGCTAGAACAGGGTCCGGCTACACCTTC.

This clonotype showed up many times. The chain is built from TRBV12-3 or TRBV12-4 and TRBJ2-7; no firm D call. The CDR3 has 14 residues. Trimming left V 2 bases short and J 5 bases short, with 13 bases between. CDR3 nucleotides: TGTGCCAGCAGTTTACTCCTAGTGGTGGACGAGCAGTACTTC. Protein sequence: CASSLLLVVDEQYF.

This clonotype came up many times. The chain employs TRBV6-6 and TRBJ2-2; D may be TRBD2 (6 bases). The CDR3 consists of 15 residues. CDR1 MNHNY and CDR2 SVGAGI come from the germline V gene (reference sequence). V lost 6 bases and J 2 bases, leaving 13 bases between the germline ends. CDR3 protein: CASRSSGLNTGELFF. DNA of the CDR3: TGTGCCAGCAGATCAAGCGGGCTTAACACCGGGGAGCTGTTTTTT.

This clonotype rates as medium-sized. The J gene is TRBJ2-1, the V gene TRBV29-1, with a possible D match to TRBD1 (6 bases). Germline V CDR1 and CDR2: SQVTM, ANQGSEA. Trimming removed 4 bases from V and 7 bases from J, with 17 bases in between. The CDR3 has 14 amino acids. The CDR3 here is CSVVRAGVGNEQFF. The CDR3 region has the DNA TGCAGCGTTGTTCGGGCAGGGGTAGGGAATGAGCAGTTCTTC.

This clonotype appeared many times. V is TRBV13 and J is TRBJ1-3, with D perhaps matching TRBD1 (5 bases). Per germline, CDR1 PRHDT and CDR2 FYEKMQ (reference sequence). Trimming shortened V by 3 bases and J by 0 bases, and 9 bases separated the two germline ends. The CDR3 consists of 15 residues. This CDR3 is CASSFPTVSGNTIYF. The DNA for the CDR3 is TGTGCCAGCAGCTTTCCGACAGTCTCTGGAAACACCATATATTTT.

A few counts support this clonotype. This could be a read error, since a much larger clone is one nucleotide away. The chain has TRBV20-1 and TRBJ2-5; maybe TRBD1 (6 bases). The CDR3 is 16 amino acids. Germline loops: CDR1 DFQATT, CDR2 SNEGSKA (reference sequence). Trimming took off 1 base at V and 1 base at J, with 16 bases between the two ends. The chain's CDR3 is CSARGQGQSSQETQYF. In DNA, the CDR3 is TGCAGTGCTAGAGGTCAAGGACAGAGTAGCCAAGAGACCCAGTACTTC.

Written as DNA, the CDR3 is TGTGCCAGCAGCTTGAGTGGGAACACTGAAGCTTTCTTT. It translates to CASSLSGNTEAFF. This chain links TRBV11-2 with TRBJ1-1; no clear D. Germline V CDR1 and CDR2: SGHAT, FQNNGV. V was pared by 3 bases and J by 1 base, with 6 bases between. The CDR3 loop spans 13 amino acids.

This clonotype was counted many times. This rearrangement joins TRBV7-2 to TRBJ1-1; D not resolved. CDR1 is SGHTA and CDR2 is FQGNSA in the germline V gene. The CDR3 sequence is 14 residues long. Trimming removed 5 bases from V and 2 bases from J, with 12 bases in between. Written as DNA, the CDR3 is TGTGCCAGCAGCCTCAGGCGTCTCAACACTGAAGCTTTCTTT. Translated: CASSLRRLNTEAFF.

This clonotype has a count of ten or more. For the CDR3, the DNA is TGTGCCAGCAGCTACCAGGGGGGGCACGAGCAGTACTTC. Its protein product is CASSYQGGHEQYF. V and J are TRBV7-2 and TRBJ2-7; tentatively, D is TRBD1 or TRBD2 (7 bases each). Germline lookup yields CDR1 SGHTA and CDR2 FQGNSA. This CDR3 region has 13 residues. The germline V and J ends were trimmed by 4 bases and 5 bases, with 12 bases remaining between them.

This clonotype was seen a handful of times. This chain links TRBV6-2 or TRBV6-3 with TRBJ2-1, with 7 bases identical to TRBD2. CDR1 and CDR2 from the germline V gene are MNHEY and SVGEGT. CDR3 length: 15 amino acids. Losses at the gene ends were 2 bases for V and 5 bases for J; bases not matched to a gene: 6. CDR3 nucleotides: TGTGCCAGCAGTTACCTTGAGCGGGGCAACAATGAGCAGTTCTTC. Protein sequence: CASSYLERGNNEQFF.

Within the sample, this clonotype is medium-sized. CDR3 DNA: TGCGCCAGCAGGCCAGGGGACAGCACAGATACGCAGTATTTT. Translation gives CASRPGDSTDTQYF. The gene calls are TRBV5-1 and TRBJ2-3; D possibly corresponds to TRBD1 (6 bases). This CDR3 spans 14 amino acids. Trimming stripped 5 bases from V and 0 bases from J, with 10 bases between. CDR1 and CDR2 (germline): SGHRS, YFSETQ.

The table lists this clonotype with a few counts. The genes are TRBV20-1 and TRBJ2-7; 12 positions match TRBD2. The CDR3 has 13 amino acids. V was pared by 3 bases and J by 4 bases, with 1 base of the junction left unmatched. Looked up from germline, CDR1 is DFQATT and CDR2 is SNEGSKA (reference sequence). CDR3 coding DNA: TGCAGTGCTAGGACTAGCGGGAGTTACGAGCAGTACTTC. It is translated as CSARTSGSYEQYF.

This clonotype was picked up a small number of times. The chain carries TRBV27 and TRBJ1-1; possibly TRBD1 for D (6 bases). The CDR3 is 14 residues long. The V gene lost 4 bases and the J gene lost 5 bases, with 14 bases spanning the gap. Germline CDR1 reads MNHEY; CDR2 reads SMNVEV (reference sequence). The CDR3 DNA sequence: TGTGCCAGCAGTTCTCCAATCAGGGGTACTGAAGCTTTCTTT. This sequence encodes CASSSPIRGTEAFF.

This clonotype was observed many times. This chain links TRBV5-1 with TRBJ2-5, with a weak D call TRBD2 (5 bases). The CDR3 contains 13 residues. V was trimmed by 5 bases and J by 4 bases, leaving 12 bases between them. The germline V gene encodes CDR1 SGHRS and CDR2 YFSETQ. In DNA form, the CDR3 reads TGCGCCAGCAGATACCGGGATAGAGAGACCCAGTACTTC. Its protein product is CASRYRDRETQYF.

This clonotype is labeled medium-sized. The chain links TRBV6-5 to TRBJ2-3; D is perhaps TRBD2 (6 bases). Germline V gene sequence: CDR1 MNHEY, CDR2 SVGAGI. The CDR3 is 16 amino acids. The V gene lost 5 bases and the J gene lost 0 bases, with 15 bases spanning the gap. The CDR3 nucleotides are TGTGCCAGCAGTGGTACGGGACTCGCAAGCACAGATACGCAGTATTTT. Translation: CASSGTGLASTDTQYF.